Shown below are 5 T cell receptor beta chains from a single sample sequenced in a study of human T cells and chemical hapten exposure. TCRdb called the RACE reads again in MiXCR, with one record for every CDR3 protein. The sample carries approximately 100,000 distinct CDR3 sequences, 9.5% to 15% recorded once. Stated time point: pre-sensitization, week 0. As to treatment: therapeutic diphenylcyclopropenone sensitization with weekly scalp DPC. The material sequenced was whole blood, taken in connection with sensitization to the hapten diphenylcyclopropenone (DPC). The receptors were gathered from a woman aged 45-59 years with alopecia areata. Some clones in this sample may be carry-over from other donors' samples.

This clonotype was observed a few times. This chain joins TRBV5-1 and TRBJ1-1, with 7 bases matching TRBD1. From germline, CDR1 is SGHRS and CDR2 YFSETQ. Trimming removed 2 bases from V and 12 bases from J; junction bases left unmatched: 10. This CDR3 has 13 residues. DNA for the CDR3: TGCGCCAGCAGCTTTATAACAGGGGATATAACTTTCTTT. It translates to CASSFITGDITFF.

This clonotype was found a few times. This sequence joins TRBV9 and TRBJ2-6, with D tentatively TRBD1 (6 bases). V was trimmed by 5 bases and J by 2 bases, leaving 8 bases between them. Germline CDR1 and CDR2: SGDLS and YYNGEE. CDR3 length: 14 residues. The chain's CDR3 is CASRRGTGANVLTF. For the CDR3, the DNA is TGTGCCAGCAGAAGGGGGACTGGGGCCAACGTCCTGACTTTC. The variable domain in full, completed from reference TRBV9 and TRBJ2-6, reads DSGVTQTPKHLITATGQRVTLRCSPRSGDLSVYWYQQSLDQGLQFLIQYYNGEERAKGNILERFSAQQFPDLHSELNLSSLELGDSALYFCASRRGTGANVLTFGAGSRLTVL.

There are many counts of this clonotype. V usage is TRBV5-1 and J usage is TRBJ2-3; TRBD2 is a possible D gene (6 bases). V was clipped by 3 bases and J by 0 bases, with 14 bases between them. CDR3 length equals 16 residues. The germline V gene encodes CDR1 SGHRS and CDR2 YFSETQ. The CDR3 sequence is CASSSHPRGSTDTQYF. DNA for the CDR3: TGCGCCAGCAGCTCGCACCCGCGGGGTAGCACAGATACGCAGTATTTT.

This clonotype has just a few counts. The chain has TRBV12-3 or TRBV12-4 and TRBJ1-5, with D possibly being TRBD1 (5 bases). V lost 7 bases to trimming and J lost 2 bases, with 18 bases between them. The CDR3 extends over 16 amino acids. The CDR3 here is CASTLSGGTGNQPQHF. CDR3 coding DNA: TGTGCCAGCACCCTCTCCGGGGGTACGGGCAATCAGCCCCAGCATTTT.

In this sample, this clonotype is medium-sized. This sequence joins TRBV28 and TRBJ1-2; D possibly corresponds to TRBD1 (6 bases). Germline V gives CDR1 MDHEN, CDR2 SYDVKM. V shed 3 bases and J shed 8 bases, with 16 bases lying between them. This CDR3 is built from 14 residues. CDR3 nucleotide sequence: TGTGCCAGCAGTTTCGCTATCACAGGGTACGGCTACACCTTC. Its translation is CASSFAITGYGYTF.